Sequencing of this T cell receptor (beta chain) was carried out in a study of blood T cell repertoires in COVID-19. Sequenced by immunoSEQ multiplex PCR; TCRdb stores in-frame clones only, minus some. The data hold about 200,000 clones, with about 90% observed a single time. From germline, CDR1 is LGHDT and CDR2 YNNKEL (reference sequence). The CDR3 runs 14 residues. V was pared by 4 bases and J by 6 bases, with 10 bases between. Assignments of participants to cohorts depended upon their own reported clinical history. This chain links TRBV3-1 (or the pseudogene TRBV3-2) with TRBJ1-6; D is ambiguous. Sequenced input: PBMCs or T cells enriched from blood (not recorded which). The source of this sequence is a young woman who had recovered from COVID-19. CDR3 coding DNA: TGTGCCAGCAGCCCCACCGTAGTTAATTCACCCCTCCACTTT. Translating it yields CASSPTVVNSPLHF.